This T cell receptor beta chain was obtained from a study of T cell changes during pregnancy in multiple sclerosis. Generated by immunoSEQ multiplex PCR, the TCRdb table keeps only in-frame clones and is missing some. The sample lists roughly 56,000 clones, 88% occurring once. V gave up 0 bases and J gave up 5 bases, with 10 bases separating them. Per the germline V gene, CDR1 is SQVTM and CDR2 is ANQGSEA. This CDR3 has 13 amino acids. V and J are TRBV29-1 and TRBJ2-5, with D perhaps TRBD1 (6 bases). The TCR originated in a female donor with multiple sclerosis, enrolled in a pregnancy study. The sample in question was peripheral blood, obtained in the first trimester of pregnancy. In DNA, the CDR3 is TGCAGCGTTGAAGATCCAGGGGTGGAGACCCAGTACTTC. Residues: CSVEDPGVETQYF.